Below, 15 T cell receptor beta chains from the same sample are listed, as sequenced in a study of blood T cell repertoires in COVID-19 (TCRdb year 2020). Library generation was performed with the immunoSEQ multiplex PCR assay. TCRdb re-hosts the immuneACCESS table, in-frame sequences only. Its copies lack some clones; in the studies checked, an unresolved V gene accounts for under half of them, and the cause for the rest is not known. This sample has around 50,000 clones in its table, and 78% of those were observed once. The top ten clones comprise under 6.5% of the sample. Input material: PBMCs or T cells enriched from blood (not recorded which). These receptors originate from a woman between 50 and 59 years old with acute COVID-19.

This clone has more than one count but fewer than ten. This chain connects TRBV11-1 to TRBJ1-2, with TRBD1 matching 8 bases. CDR1 and CDR2 (germline): SGHAT, FQDESV (reference sequence). The V gene end was trimmed by 5 bases and the J gene end by 6 bases; junction bases not matched to a gene: 5. CDR3 length: 13 amino acids. CDR3 amino acids: CASSLTGGNGYTF. In DNA form, the CDR3 reads TGTGCCAGCAGCCTCACAGGGGGAAATGGCTACACCTTC.

This clone has only one observation. Other DNA sequences in the sample encode the same CDR3. The chain employs TRBV19 and TRBJ2-4, with D possibly being TRBD1 (6 bases). The V end was cut by 3 bases, the J end by 6 bases, with 6 bases between. In germline, CDR1 is LNHDA, CDR2 SQIVND (reference sequence). This CDR3 comprises 12 residues. The CDR3 DNA reads TGTGCCAGTAGTATCAGGGGAAACATTCAGTACTTC. Translation: CASSIRGNIQYF.

The chain has TRBV9 and TRBJ1-1; no clear D gene. The CDR3 loop spans 13 amino acids. The germline CDR1 and CDR2 sequences are SGDLS and YYNGEE. Trimming took off 0 bases at V and 2 bases at J, with 5 bases between the two ends. In nucleotides, the CDR3 is TGTGCCAGCAGCGTAGGTACTAACACTGAAGCTTTCTTT. Residues: CASSVGTNTEAFF.

The chain joins TRBV7-8 to TRBJ1-2, with D possibly matching TRBD1 (6 bases). This CDR3 is built from 16 residues. Trimming took off 1 base at V and 7 bases at J, with 19 bases between the two ends. Germline V gene lookup returns CDR1 SGHVS and CDR2 FQNEAQ. As DNA, the CDR3 is TGTGCCAGCAGCTTAGGGGGGGGCGCGATGTCGTTTGGCTACACCTTC. The encoded protein is CASSLGGGAMSFGYTF.

This clone was detected a few times. V usage is TRBV12-3 or TRBV12-4 and J usage is TRBJ2-2; D unresolved. CDR3 length: 13 amino acids. V was pared by 6 bases and J by 1 base, with 6 bases between. CDR3 sequence reads: CASRYLNTGELFF. CDR3 DNA: TGTGCCAGCAGATACTTGAACACCGGGGAGCTGTTTTTT.

The CDR3 DNA reads as TGTGCCAGTAGAGTGGCGGCGGGACTCTACGAGCAGTACTTC. The encoded protein is CASRVAAGLYEQYF. The chain has TRBV19 and TRBJ2-7; D is perhaps TRBD2 (6 bases). The V and J ends lost 6 bases and 3 bases respectively, with 15 bases between them. The CDR3 extends over 14 amino acids. The germline gives CDR1 LNHDA, CDR2 SQIVND (reference sequence).

The rearrangement links TRBV27 to TRBJ1-2, with 8 bases fitting TRBD1. The CDR3 runs to 16 residues. Trimming took 6 bases from V and 1 from J; bases not matched to a gene: 10. Germline CDR1 reads MNHEY; CDR2 reads SMNVEV (reference sequence). CDR3 in amino acids: CASRSTLRGLNYGYTF. DNA of the CDR3: TGTGCCAGCAGGTCCACCCTCAGGGGGCTTAACTATGGCTACACCTTC.

The V gene is TRBV18, the J gene TRBJ1-4; D is unresolved. Germline V gene data show CDR1 as KGHSH and CDR2 as LQKENI. Trimming left V 3 bases short and J 8 bases short, with 10 bases between. This CDR3 contains 13 residues. The DNA for the CDR3 is TGTGCCAGCTCACCCGGGGATGGCGAAAAACTGTTTTTT. It encodes CASSPGDGEKLFF.

DNA of the CDR3: TGTGCCAGTTCCAAGTCAGGACTAGCGGGGTGGCAAGAGACCCAGTACTTC. It specifies CASSKSGLAGWQETQYF. The chain recombines TRBV27 with TRBJ2-5; 12 bases map to TRBD2. Trimming removed 9 bases from V and 2 bases from J; junction bases left unmatched: 13. This CDR3 spans 17 amino acids. Germline CDR1 and CDR2: MNHEY and SMNVEV (reference sequence).

V usage is TRBV28 and J usage is TRBJ1-5; 7 nucleotides agree with TRBD1. CDR1 MDHEN and CDR2 SYDVKM come from the germline V gene. After removal of 5 bases from V and 0 bases from J, the junction contained 10 bases not matched to a gene. This CDR3 has 17 amino acids. The CDR3 spells CASSQSNRGSSNQPQHF. CDR3 DNA: TGTGCCAGCAGTCAGTCTAACAGGGGATCTAGCAATCAGCCCCAGCATTTT.

The V and J genes are TRBV11-1 and TRBJ1-2; 8 nucleotides match TRBD1. Germline assignment: CDR1 SGHAT and CDR2 FQDESV (reference sequence). After removal of 5 bases from V and 4 bases from J, the junction contained 6 bases not matched to a gene. The CDR3 runs 14 residues. CDR3 coding DNA: TGTGCCAGCAGCCGACGGGACAGGACCTATGGCTACACCTTC. Its translation: CASSRRDRTYGYTF.

The chain uses TRBV6-5 and TRBJ1-6, with unresolved D. There are 13 residues in the CDR3. The V gene's germline CDR1 is MNHEY and CDR2 SVGAGI. Trimming cost V 6 bases and J 8 bases, with 11 bases left between them. The CDR3 spells CASRNTAYSPLHF. The CDR3 region has the DNA TGTGCCAGCAGAAACACAGCCTATTCACCCCTCCACTTT.

This sequence joins TRBV30 and TRBJ1-6; the match to TRBD1 covers 8 bases. Germline V gives CDR1 GTSNPN, CDR2 SVGIG (reference sequence). The CDR3 covers 17 residues. Unmatched junction bases numbered 6, after V lost 1 base and J lost 1 base. The CDR3 nucleotides are TGTGCCTGGAGTGAAGGGCAGGGGGCTTCCTATAATTCACCCCTCCACTTT. Translation: CAWSEGQGASYNSPLHF.

The J gene is TRBJ1-1, the V gene TRBV5-1; D is undetermined. The CDR3 sequence is 15 residues long. Germline assignment: CDR1 SGHRS and CDR2 YFSETQ. Trimming removed 0 bases from V and 3 bases from J, with 12 bases in between. CDR3 sequence: CASSLEPGHDTEAFF. DNA of the CDR3: TGCGCCAGCAGCTTGGAGCCAGGCCACGACACTGAAGCTTTCTTT.

The chain recombines TRBV6-5 with TRBJ1-5; 10 nucleotides align to TRBD1. After removal of 4 bases from V and 4 bases from J, the junction contained 1 base not matched to a gene. The CDR3 extends over 14 amino acids. Germline CDR1 reads MNHEY; CDR2 reads SVGAGI. CDR3 region: CASSWGQGNQPQHF. In DNA form, the CDR3 reads TGTGCCAGCAGTTGGGGACAGGGGAATCAGCCCCAGCATTTT.